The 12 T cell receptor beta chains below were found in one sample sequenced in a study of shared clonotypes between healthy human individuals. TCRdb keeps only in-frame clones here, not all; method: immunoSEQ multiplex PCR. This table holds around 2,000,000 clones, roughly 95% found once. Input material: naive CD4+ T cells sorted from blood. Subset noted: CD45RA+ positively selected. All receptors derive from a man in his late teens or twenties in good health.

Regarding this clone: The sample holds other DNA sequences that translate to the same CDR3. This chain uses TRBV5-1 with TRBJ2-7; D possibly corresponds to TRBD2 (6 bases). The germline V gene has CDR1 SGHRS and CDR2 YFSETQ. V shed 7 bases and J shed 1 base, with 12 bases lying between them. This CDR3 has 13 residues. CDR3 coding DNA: TGCGCCAGCCGCGGGACTTCTTCCTACGAGCAGTACTTC. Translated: CASRGTSSYEQYF.

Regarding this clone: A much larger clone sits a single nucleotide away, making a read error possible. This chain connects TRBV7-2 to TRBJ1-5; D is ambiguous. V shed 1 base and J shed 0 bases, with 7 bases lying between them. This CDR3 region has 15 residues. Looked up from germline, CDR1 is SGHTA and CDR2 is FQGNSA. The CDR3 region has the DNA TGTGCCAGCAGCTTAGGGTCAGATAGCAATCAGCCCCAGCATTTT. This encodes CASSLGSDSNQPQHF.

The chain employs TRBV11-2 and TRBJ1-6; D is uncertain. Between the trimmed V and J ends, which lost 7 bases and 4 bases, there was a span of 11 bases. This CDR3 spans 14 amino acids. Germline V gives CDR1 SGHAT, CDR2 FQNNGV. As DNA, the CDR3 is TGTGCCAGCACCCTGGACCGGTATAATTCACCCCTCCACTTT. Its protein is CASTLDRYNSPLHF.

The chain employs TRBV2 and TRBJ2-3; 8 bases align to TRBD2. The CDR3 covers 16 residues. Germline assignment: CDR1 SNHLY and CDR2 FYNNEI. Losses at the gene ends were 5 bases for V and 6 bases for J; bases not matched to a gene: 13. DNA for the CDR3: TGTGCCAGCAGTACCGCCTACGGGGGGGCGGGGGATACGCAGTATTTT. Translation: CASSTAYGGAGDTQYF.

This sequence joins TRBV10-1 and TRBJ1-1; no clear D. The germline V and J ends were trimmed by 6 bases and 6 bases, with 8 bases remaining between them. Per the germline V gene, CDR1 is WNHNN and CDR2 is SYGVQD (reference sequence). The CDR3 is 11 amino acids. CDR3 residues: CASSQDAEAFF. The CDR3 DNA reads TGCGCCAGCAGCCAGGACGCTGAAGCTTTCTTT.

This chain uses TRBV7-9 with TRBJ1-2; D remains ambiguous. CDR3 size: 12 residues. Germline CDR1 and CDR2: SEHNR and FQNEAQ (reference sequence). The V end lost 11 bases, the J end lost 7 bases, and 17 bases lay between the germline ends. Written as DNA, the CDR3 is TGTGCCGCTGTGAACCGCACGAGTGGCTACACCTTC. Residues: CAAVNRTSGYTF.

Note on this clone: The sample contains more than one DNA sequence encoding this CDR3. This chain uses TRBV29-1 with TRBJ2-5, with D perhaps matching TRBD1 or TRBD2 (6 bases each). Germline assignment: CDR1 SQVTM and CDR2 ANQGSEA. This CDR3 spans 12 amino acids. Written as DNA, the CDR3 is TGCAGTGGGGGGCATTACCAAGAGACCCAGTACTTC. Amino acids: CSGGHYQETQYF.

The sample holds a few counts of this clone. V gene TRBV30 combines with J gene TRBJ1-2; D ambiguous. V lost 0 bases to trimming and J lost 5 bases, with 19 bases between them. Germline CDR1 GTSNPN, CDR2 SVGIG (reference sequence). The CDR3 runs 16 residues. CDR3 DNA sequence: TGTGCCTGGAGTGTTGAGGGCTCCACTCCGAGGTATGGCTACACCTTC. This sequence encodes CAWSVEGSTPRYGYTF.

The CDR3 DNA sequence: TGCGCCAGCAGCACCCAACAGGGGGTTGACTATGGCTACACCTTC. Translating it yields CASSTQQGVDYGYTF. This chain connects TRBV5-1 to TRBJ1-2; 8 bases are a match to TRBD1. Losses at the gene ends were 4 bases for V and 3 bases for J; bases not matched to a gene: 8. The germline gives CDR1 SGHRS, CDR2 YFSETQ. This CDR3 is 15 amino acids long. The whole variable domain, filled in from reference TRBV5-1 and TRBJ1-2, reads KAGVTQTPRYLIKTRGQQVTLSCSPISGHRSVSWYQQTPGQGLQFLFEYFSETQRNKGNFPGRFSGRQFSNSRSEMNVSTLELGDSALYLCASSTQQGVDYGYTFGSGTRLTVV.

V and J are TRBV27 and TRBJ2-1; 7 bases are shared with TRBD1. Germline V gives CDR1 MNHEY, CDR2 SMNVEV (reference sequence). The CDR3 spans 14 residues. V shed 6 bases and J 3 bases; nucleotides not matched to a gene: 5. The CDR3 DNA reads TGTGCCAGCAGCGTGACAGGGATCTACAATGAGCAGTTCTTC. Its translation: CASSVTGIYNEQFF.

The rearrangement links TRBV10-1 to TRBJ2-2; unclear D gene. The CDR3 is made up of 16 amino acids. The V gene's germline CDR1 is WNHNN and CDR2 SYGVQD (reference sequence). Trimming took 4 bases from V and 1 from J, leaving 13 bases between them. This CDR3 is CASSGGVDKNTGELFF. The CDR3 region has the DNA TGCGCCAGCAGTGGTGGGGTTGATAAGAACACCGGGGAGCTGTTTTTT.

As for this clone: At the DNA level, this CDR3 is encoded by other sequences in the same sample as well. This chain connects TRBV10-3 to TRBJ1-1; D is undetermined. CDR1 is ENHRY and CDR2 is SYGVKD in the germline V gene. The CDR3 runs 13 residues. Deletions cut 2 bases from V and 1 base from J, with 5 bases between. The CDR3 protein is CAISERANTEAFF. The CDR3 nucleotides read TGTGCCATCAGTGAGAGGGCGAACACTGAAGCTTTCTTT.